These 16 T cell receptor beta chains came from one sample sequenced in a study of blood T cell repertoires in COVID-19. Profiling relied on immunoSEQ multiplex PCR, and the TCRdb table lists in-frame clones only, not all of them. The table shows fewer than 95,000 clones, with just over 85% occurring only once. The sample comprised peripheral blood. The receptors come from a woman of 80 years or more with acute or convalescent COVID-19.

J is TRBJ2-1 and V is TRBV11-2, with a weak D call TRBD2 (5 bases). Germline values: CDR1 SGHAT, CDR2 FQNNGV. This CDR3 contains 15 residues. V was trimmed by 5 bases and J by 1 base, leaving 12 bases between them. The CDR3 coding sequence is TGTGCCAGCAGCGCCATGACGGGGTCCTACAATGAGCAGTTCTTC. It specifies CASSAMTGSYNEQFF.

The CDR3 reads CASSRDRGYGYTF. CDR3 sequence (DNA): TGTGCCAGCAGTCGGGACAGGGGCTATGGCTACACCTTC. J is TRBJ1-2 and V is TRBV6-4; 10 positions agree with TRBD1. The CDR3 totals 13 residues. V lost 5 bases and J lost 4; bases outside the gene matches: 1. From germline, CDR1 is MRHNA and CDR2 SNTAGT.

The rearrangement joins TRBV19 to TRBJ1-1; 8 bases are a match to TRBD1. CDR3 size: 14 residues. The V segment lost 7 bases and the J segment 5 bases; nucleotides outside the gene matches: 9. CDR1 is LNHDA and CDR2 is SQIVND in the germline V gene (reference sequence). CDR3 DNA sequence: TGTGCCAGTACCCAGGGGGCAAGTAAGACTGAAGCTTTCTTT. The encoded protein is CASTQGASKTEAFF.

The chain carries TRBV6-4 and TRBJ2-1, with D perhaps TRBD2 (6 bases). CDR1 is MRHNA, CDR2 SNTAGT, per germline. This CDR3 comprises 14 residues. V was trimmed by 5 bases and J by 5 bases, leaving 13 bases between them. CDR3 nucleotide sequence: TGTGCCAGCAGTCTCAGACTAGGCCACAATGAGCAGTTCTTC. As protein: CASSLRLGHNEQFF.

The count of this clone is one. This rearrangement joins TRBV5-4 to TRBJ1-2; TRBD1 matches at 8 bases. Trimming cost V 7 bases and J 7 bases; bases outside gene matches: 9. CDR3 length equals 13 residues. CDR1 and CDR2 (germline): SGHNT, YYREEE (reference sequence). The CDR3 is CASGMQGAPGYTF. The CDR3 DNA sequence: TGTGCCAGCGGCATGCAGGGGGCTCCTGGCTACACCTTC.

The rearrangement links TRBV24-1 to TRBJ2-1; TRBD2 aligns across 14 bases. V lost 7 bases, J lost 7 bases, and 8 bases stayed unmatched. Germline V gene data show CDR1 as KGHDR and CDR2 as SFDVKD. CDR3 length: 16 amino acids. CDR3 loop: CATSGTSGGSLNEQFF. The CDR3 bases are TGTGCCACCAGCGGGACTAGCGGGGGCTCTCTAAATGAGCAGTTCTTC.

This chain uses TRBV2 with TRBJ2-5; TRBD1 is a possible D gene (5 bases). V shed 3 bases and J shed 2 bases, with 25 bases lying between them. The CDR3 spans 19 residues. Germline CDR1 and CDR2: SNHLY and FYNNEI. CDR3 coding DNA: TGTGCCAGCAGTGATTTGGGCAGGGTTGGGGCTACCAGTCAAGAGACCCAGTACTTC. Translation gives CASSDLGRVGATSQETQYF.

This rearrangement joins TRBV15 to TRBJ2-7; D possibly corresponds to TRBD2 (6 bases). Per germline, CDR1 LNHNV and CDR2 YYDKDF (reference sequence). CDR3 length: 14 amino acids. Between the trimmed V and J ends, which lost 0 bases and 6 bases, there was a span of 12 bases. CDR3 in amino acids: CATSRDGGVTEQYF. Written as DNA, the CDR3 is TGTGCCACCAGCAGAGACGGGGGAGTAACCGAGCAGTACTTC. Combining the CDR3 with reference TRBV15 and TRBJ2-7 gives the whole variable domain DAMVIQNPRYQVTQFGKPVTLSCSQTLNHNVMYWYQQKSSQAPKLLFHYYDKDFNNEADTPDNFQSRRPNTSFCFLDIRSPGLGDTAMYLCATSRDGGVTEQYFGPGTRLTVT.

This clone occurred a few times. The chain recombines TRBV6-5 with TRBJ1-4; 7 nucleotides agree with TRBD1. The V segment lost 6 bases and the J segment 0 bases; nucleotides outside the gene matches: 4. Germline values: CDR1 MNHEY, CDR2 SVGAGI. CDR3 length: 15 residues. For the CDR3, the DNA is TGTGCCAGCAGACGGACAGGATCAACTAATGAAAAACTGTTTTTT. Translated, it gives CASRRTGSTNEKLFF.

The chain uses TRBV6-1 and TRBJ2-3; 11 positions agree with TRBD2. This CDR3 region has 15 residues. The germline V gene has CDR1 MNHNS and CDR2 SASEGT. J lost 6 bases, V lost 0 bases, and 2 bases had no gene match. This CDR3 is CASSEARLAGDTQYF. As DNA, the CDR3 is TGTGCCAGCAGTGAAGCACGACTAGCGGGGGATACGCAGTATTTT.

CDR3 residues: CASSPQGPAKNIQYF. The CDR3 bases are TGTGCCAGCTCACCACAGGGGCCAGCCAAAAACATTCAGTACTTC. The V and J genes are TRBV18 and TRBJ2-4; perhaps TRBD1 as D (5 bases). V was trimmed by 1 base and J by 0 bases, leaving 7 bases between them. Germline-derived CDR1 and CDR2 are KGHSH and LQKENI. CDR3 length: 15 amino acids.

V is TRBV7-9 and J is TRBJ1-5; TRBD1 aligns across 8 bases. Trimming removed 5 bases from V and 3 bases from J; junction bases left unmatched: 3. The CDR3 contains 14 residues. Germline V CDR1 and CDR2: SEHNR, FQNEAQ (reference sequence). CDR3 protein: CASSPTGANQPQHF. In DNA form, the CDR3 reads TGTGCCAGCAGCCCGACAGGGGCCAATCAGCCCCAGCATTTT.

The V gene is TRBV29-1, the J gene TRBJ1-2; 8 positions agree with TRBD1. The CDR3 runs to 14 residues. Trimming took 3 bases from V and 5 from J; bases not matched to a gene: 8. Germline V lookup: CDR1 SQVTM, CDR2 ANQGSEA. The CDR3 DNA follows: TGCAGCGTTGAGGACTCAGGGGGCCGGTATGGCTACACCTTC. The encoded protein is CSVEDSGGRYGYTF.

The chain recombines TRBV7-2 with TRBJ2-7; 9 bases align to TRBD1. V gave up 7 bases and J gave up 7 bases; unmatched junction bases: 8. CDR3 length: 13 amino acids. Germline V gene sequence: CDR1 SGHTA, CDR2 FQGNSA. The CDR3 sequence: CASTLQGAREQYF. CDR3 bases: TGTGCCAGCACGCTACAGGGGGCGCGGGAGCAGTACTTC.

The chain employs TRBV5-4 and TRBJ2-2, with 7 bases aligning to TRBD2. The CDR3 length is 16 residues. V shed 3 bases and J 8 bases; nucleotides not matched to a gene: 13. The germline V gene encodes CDR1 SGHNT and CDR2 YYREEE (reference sequence). CDR3 in DNA: TGTGCCAGCAGCTCTGTCGGAGGTGCGGGGGTAGGGGAGCTGTTTTTT. It yields the protein CASSSVGGAGVGELFF.

In its sample, this clone was seen once. The chain links TRBV5-4 to TRBJ1-1; possible D gene TRBD1, 6 bases. V lost 4 bases and J lost 4, with 14 bases in between. CDR1 and CDR2 from the germline V gene are SGHNT and YYREEE (reference sequence). The length of the CDR3 is 14 residues. The CDR3 is CASSIDRMGTEAFF. The CDR3 nucleotides read TGTGCCAGCAGCATCGACAGGATGGGCACTGAAGCTTTCTTT.